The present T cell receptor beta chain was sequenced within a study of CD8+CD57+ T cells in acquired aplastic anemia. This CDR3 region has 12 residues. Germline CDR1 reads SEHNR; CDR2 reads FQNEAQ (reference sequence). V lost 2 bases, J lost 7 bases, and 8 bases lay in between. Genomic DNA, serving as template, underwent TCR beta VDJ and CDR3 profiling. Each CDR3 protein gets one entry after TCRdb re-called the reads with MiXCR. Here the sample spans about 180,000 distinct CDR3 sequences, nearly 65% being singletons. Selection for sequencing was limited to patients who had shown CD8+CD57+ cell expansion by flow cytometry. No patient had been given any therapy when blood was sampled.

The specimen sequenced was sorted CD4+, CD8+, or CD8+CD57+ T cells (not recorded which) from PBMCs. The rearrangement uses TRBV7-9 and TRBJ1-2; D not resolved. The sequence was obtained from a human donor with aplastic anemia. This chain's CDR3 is CASSLQRGGYTF. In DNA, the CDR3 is TGTGCCAGCAGCTTACAGCGGGGTGGCTACACCTTC.